The 12 T cell receptor beta chains below were found in one sample sequenced in a study of Graves' ophthalmopathy and Graves' hyperthyroidism. Amplification of the TCR beta CDR3 regions used RNA transcripts (as template). Scientists carried out first-round RT-PCR using HTBI primers and then a second-round multiplex PCR. In TCRdb, the multiplex PCR reads were re-called with MiXCR into one record per CDR3 protein. The repertoire holds about 590,000 distinct CDR3 sequences, with approximately 37% as singletons. Sequenced material: peripheral blood or thyroid tissue (not recorded which). These receptors were taken from an adult man with Graves' hyperthyroidism.

With regard to this clonotype: The junction and the germline gene differ at one end; a read error may be behind it. This chain uses TRBV5-1 with TRBJ2-6; a possible D gene is TRBD1 (6 bases). This CDR3 comprises 15 residues. CDR1 is SGHRS and CDR2 is YFSETQ in the germline V gene. CDR3: CASSLGQVNMNTEAF. CDR3 in DNA: TGCGCCAGCAGCTTGGGACAGGTCAACATGAACACTGAAGCTTTC.

This clonotype was observed a single time. This chain uses TRBV11-2 with TRBJ1-1; tentative D call: TRBD1 (5 bases). In germline, CDR1 is SGHAT, CDR2 FQNNGV. The CDR3 is made up of 15 amino acids. V dropped 3 bases and J dropped 1 base, with 12 bases sitting between them. CDR3 in DNA: TGTGCCAGCAGCTTGGGGGGGTGGTCGAACACTGAAGCTTTCTTT. Residues: CASSLGGWSNTEAFF. The full variable domain, in which reference TRBV11-2 and TRBJ1-1 provide the parts outside the CDR3, is EAGVAQSPRYKIIEKRQSVAFWCNPISGHATLYWYQQILGQGPKLLIQFQNNGVVDDSQLPKDRFSAERLKGVDSTLKIQPAKLEDSAVYLCASSLGGWSNTEAFFGQGTRLTVV.

Remarks on this clonotype: A read error is possible here, since a much larger clone lies one base away. V and J are TRBV6-1 and TRBJ1-2; D is undetermined. V gave up 4 bases and J gave up 4 bases, with 7 bases separating them. Germline V CDR1 and CDR2: MNHNS, SASEGT. The CDR3 runs 12 residues. CDR3 sequence (DNA): TGTGCCAGCAGTGCAGGACTCTATGGCTACACCTTC. Translating gives CASSAGLYGYTF.

This clonotype was counted many times. J is TRBJ1-5 and V is TRBV20-1; D gene uncertain. This CDR3 is 15 amino acids long. Trimming removed 1 base from V and 2 bases from J, with 12 bases in between. Germline assignment: CDR1 DFQATT and CDR2 SNEGSKA (reference sequence). CDR3 coding DNA: TGCAGTGCTAGAGTGACGGGTAGCGGCAATCAGCCCCAGCATTTT. Amino acid sequence: CSARVTGSGNQPQHF.

In DNA form, the CDR3 reads TGTGCCAGCGATAAACGGACAGGGGGCATTGAAGCTTTCTTT. Amino acids: CASDKRTGGIEAFF. The V gene is TRBV2, the J gene TRBJ1-1, with 11 nucleotides matching TRBD1. This CDR3 spans 14 amino acids. Trimming removed 8 bases from V and 7 bases from J; junction bases left unmatched: 9. Germline-derived CDR1 and CDR2 are SNHLY and FYNNEI.

The CDR3 spells CASSLFQVEAFF. The CDR3 DNA sequence: TGTGCCAGCAGTTTATTCCAGGTTGAAGCTTTCTTT. The genes are TRBV28 and TRBJ1-1; D not certain. Germline V gene data show CDR1 as MDHEN and CDR2 as SYDVKM. V lost 1 base, J lost 7 bases, and 7 bases lay in between. The CDR3 has 12 amino acids. Complete variable domain (other parts from reference TRBV28 and TRBJ1-1): DVKVTQSSRYLVKRTGEKVFLECVQDMDHENMFWYRQDPGLGLRLIYFSYDVKMKEKGDIPEGYSVSREKKERFSLILESASTNQTSMYLCASSLFQVEAFFGQGTRLTVV.

This clonotype was seen many times. V gene TRBV25-1 combines with J gene TRBJ1-6; D uncertain. Trimming shortened V by 6 bases and J by 10 bases, and 16 bases separated the two germline ends. In germline, CDR1 is MGHDK, CDR2 SYGVNS. The CDR3 consists of 14 residues. CDR3 region: CASRDGRQQSPLHF. For the CDR3, the DNA is TGTGCCAGCAGGGATGGCAGGCAACAATCACCCCTCCACTTT. The full variable domain, rest sourced from reference TRBV25-1 and TRBJ1-6, is EADIYQTPRYLVIGTGKKITLECSQTMGHDKMYWYQQDPGMELHLIHYSYGVNSTEKGDLSSESTVSRIRTEHFPLTLESARPSHTSQYLCASRDGRQQSPLHFGNGTRLTVT.

The gene calls are TRBV7-6 and TRBJ2-5; 10 positions match TRBD1. Germline V gene lookup returns CDR1 SGHVS and CDR2 FNYEAQ. V dropped 4 bases and J dropped 9; count of bases not matched to a gene: 5. CDR3 length: 13 residues. Here the CDR3 DNA reads TGTGCCAGCAGCTGGGGACAGGGGATGGCCCAGTACTTC. As protein: CASSWGQGMAQYF.

At least ten counts were recorded for this clonotype. The chain employs TRBV29-1 and TRBJ2-2; TRBD2 aligns across 8 bases. The CDR3 sequence is 14 residues long. The germline V gene has CDR1 SQVTM and CDR2 ANQGSEA. After removal of 1 base from V and 7 bases from J, the junction contained 5 bases not matched to a gene. The CDR3 DNA follows: TGCAGCGTTGAAGCTAGGACTAGCCACGGGGAGCTGTTTTTT. Its protein is CSVEARTSHGELFF.

The chain joins TRBV9 to TRBJ2-2, with 7 positions matching TRBD1. The CDR3 has 14 residues. J was trimmed by 4 bases and V by 5 bases; bases with no gene match: 5. Germline values: CDR1 SGDLS, CDR2 YYNGEE. CDR3 loop: CASRHAGGTGELFF. In DNA form, the CDR3 reads TGTGCCAGCAGGCACGCAGGGGGCACCGGGGAGCTGTTTTTT.

This clonotype was seen many times. The chain links TRBV2 to TRBJ1-2; 7 bases match TRBD1. The CDR3 is made up of 11 amino acids. CDR1 and CDR2 from the germline V gene are SNHLY and FYNNEI. The J segment lost 4 bases and the V segment lost 11 bases, leaving 4 bases of the junction unmatched. CDR3 sequence (DNA): TGTGCCGGGGGGGACAGCTATGGCTACACCTTC. Amino acids: CAGGDSYGYTF.

The V and J genes are TRBV15 and TRBJ2-7; TRBD1 agrees at 12 bases. The V segment lost 3 bases and the J segment 7 bases; nucleotides outside the gene matches: 7. The CDR3 extends over 15 amino acids. The germline gives CDR1 LNHNV, CDR2 YYDKDF (reference sequence). The CDR3 nucleotides are TGTGCCACCAGCAGTCAAGGGACAGGGGGCGGGGAGCAGTACTTC. Amino acid sequence: CATSSQGTGGGEQYF.